One and the same sample provided the 7 T cell receptor beta chains below, sequenced in a study of blood T cell repertoires in COVID-19. TCRdb keeps only in-frame clones here, not all; method: immunoSEQ multiplex PCR. The table has around 170,000 clones, roughly 80% seen once. Sequencing used peripheral blood. Every receptor here comes from an older woman with COVID-19, enrolled during active disease.

The V gene is TRBV7-2, the J gene TRBJ2-7; 9 bases fit TRBD1. Germline V gives CDR1 SGHTA, CDR2 FQGNSA. There are 15 residues in the CDR3. The trim removed 3 bases at V and 1 base at J, leaving 4 bases unmatched. The CDR3 is CASSFGTGRSYEQYF. DNA of the CDR3: TGTGCCAGCAGCTTCGGGACAGGGAGGTCCTACGAGCAGTACTTC.

J is TRBJ1-5 and V is TRBV19, with D perhaps TRBD1 (6 bases). V gave up 6 bases and J gave up 0 bases, with 12 bases separating them. Looked up from germline, CDR1 is LNHDA and CDR2 is SQIVND (reference sequence). This CDR3 is 15 amino acids long. The CDR3 is CASRYGTYSNQPQHF. The CDR3 DNA is TGTGCCAGTAGATATGGGACATATAGCAATCAGCCCCAGCATTTT.

The chain couples TRBV5-1 to TRBJ1-6; a weak D match, TRBD1 (6 bases). The germline V and J ends were trimmed by 0 bases and 6 bases, with 13 bases remaining between them. The CDR3 is 16 amino acids. Germline assignment: CDR1 SGHRS and CDR2 YFSETQ. The CDR3 loop is CASSLVGGGGNSPLHF. The DNA for the CDR3 is TGCGCCAGCAGCTTGGTAGGGGGTGGAGGTAATTCACCCCTCCACTTT.

This chain uses TRBV19 with TRBJ2-7; the D gene is possibly TRBD1 (6 bases). This CDR3 is built from 14 residues. V lost 1 base and J 5 bases, leaving 12 bases between the germline ends. Germline CDR1 reads LNHDA; CDR2 reads SQIVND (reference sequence). The DNA of the CDR3 is TGTGCCAGTAGTATAGGGGGACAACGGCACGAGCAGTACTTC. Translation gives CASSIGGQRHEQYF.

The rearrangement links TRBV6-2 or TRBV6-3 to TRBJ2-1, with 8 bases fitting TRBD2. V shed 2 bases and J 0 bases; nucleotides not matched to a gene: 9. The CDR3 spans 18 residues. The germline CDR1 and CDR2 sequences are MNHEY and SVGEGT. Here the CDR3 DNA reads TGTGCCAGCAGTTACCCCTCCCAAAGCGGGAGCTCCTACAATGAGCAGTTCTTC. Its protein is CASSYPSQSGSSYNEQFF.

V usage is TRBV18 and J usage is TRBJ2-7, with D perhaps matching TRBD2 (5 bases). V was clipped by 5 bases and J by 2 bases, with 13 bases between them. Germline V gives CDR1 KGHSH, CDR2 LQKENI. The CDR3 spans 14 residues. The DNA of the CDR3 is TGTGCCAGCTCAGTATCCCGGGATGCCTACGAGCAGTACTTC. This translates into CASSVSRDAYEQYF.

This clone was recorded once. This chain joins TRBV10-3 and TRBJ1-1; 8 nucleotides align to TRBD1. Per germline, CDR1 ENHRY and CDR2 SYGVKD. Losses at the gene ends were 8 bases for V and 8 bases for J; bases not matched to a gene: 7. The CDR3 extends over 12 amino acids. DNA for the CDR3: TGTGCCATCTCACAGGACAGGGTAGAAGCTTTCTTT. This sequence encodes CAISQDRVEAFF.